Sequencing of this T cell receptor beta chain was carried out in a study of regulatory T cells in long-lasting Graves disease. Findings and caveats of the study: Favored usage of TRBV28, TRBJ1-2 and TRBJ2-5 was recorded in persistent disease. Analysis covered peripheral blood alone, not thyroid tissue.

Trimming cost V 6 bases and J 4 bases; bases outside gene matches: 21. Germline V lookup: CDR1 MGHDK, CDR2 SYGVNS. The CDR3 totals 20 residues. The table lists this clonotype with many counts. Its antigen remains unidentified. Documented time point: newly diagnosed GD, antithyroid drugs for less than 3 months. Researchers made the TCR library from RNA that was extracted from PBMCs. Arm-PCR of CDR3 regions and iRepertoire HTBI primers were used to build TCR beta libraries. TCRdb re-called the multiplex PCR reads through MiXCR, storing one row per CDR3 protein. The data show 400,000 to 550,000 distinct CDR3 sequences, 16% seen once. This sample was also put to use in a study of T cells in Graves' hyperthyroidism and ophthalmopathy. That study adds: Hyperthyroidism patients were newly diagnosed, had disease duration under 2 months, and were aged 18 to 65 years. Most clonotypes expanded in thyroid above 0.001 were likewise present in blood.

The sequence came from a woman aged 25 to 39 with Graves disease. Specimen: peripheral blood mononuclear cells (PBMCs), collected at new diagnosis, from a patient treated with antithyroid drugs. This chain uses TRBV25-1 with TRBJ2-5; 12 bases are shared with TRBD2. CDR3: CASSDRLPSGRAGGRETQYF. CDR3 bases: TGTGCCAGCAGCGATCGACTGCCTAGCGGGAGGGCCGGTGGTAGAGAGACCCAGTACTTC.